Sequencing of this TCR beta chain was carried out in a study of vaccination effects on CD4 cells after COVID-19 (dated by TCRdb to 2021 to 2024). For the wider study: Across the study, the median time from the second dose to post-vaccine sampling was 72 days (range 14 to 241). A total of some eleven COVID-19 convalescent patients and a handful of SARS-CoV-2-naive healthy vaccine recipients were included in the full study. In both COVID-19 convalescent patients and infection-naive vaccine recipients, the study compared SARS-CoV-2 spike-specific CD4+ TCR repertoires from before mRNA vaccination with those from after it. Cultures from other donors in the study were sequenced with the Oncomine TCR Beta short-read assay on an Illumina iSeq 100. Overall study outcomes, separate from this receptor: Only a small number of convalescent patients were included, and no early post-infection timepoints were available, which limited the study. Both infection-induced and vaccine-induced clones contracted markedly at late post-vaccination timepoints, which is consistent with waning T cell responses. Among healthy vaccine recipients, nearly all vaccine-induced clones were SARS-CoV-2 mono-reactive, and only 1 of 255 was cross-reactive with common cold coronaviruses.

In the ViraFEST assay, PBMC were stimulated with viral peptide pools, and antigen-specific CD4+ T cell clonotypes were then identified by expansion using TCR sequencing. After approximately eleven days of culture, CD4+ T cells were isolated with the EasySep CD4+ T cell isolation kit. Each participant received two doses of an mRNA SARS-CoV-2 vaccine, either BNT162b2 or mRNA-1273. Negative nucleocapsid antibody results before and after vaccination confirmed that the healthy vaccine recipients had no prior SARS-CoV-2 infection. A few million PBMC per well were cultured with approximately 10 ug/ml peptides in IMDM containing roughly 5% human AB serum, about 9 IU/ml IL-2 and gentamicin. On days 3 and 7, half of the culture medium was replaced with fresh IL-2-containing medium. Unless otherwise noted, each peptide stimulation condition was cultured in triplicate wells. PBMC were separated from whole blood using Ficoll-Paque Plus gradient centrifugation and were then either cryopreserved at -140C or used fresh. The overlapping peptide pools covered the spike proteins of SARS-CoV-2 and of the common cold coronaviruses HCoV-NL63, HCoV-OC43 and HCoV-229E. Genomic DNA was extracted from cultured CD4+ T cells with the QIAamp micro DNA kit.

In its sample, this clone was seen a few times. The antigen it recognizes is unknown. No base quality information exists; no much larger clone differs at one position. Including the terminal cysteine and phenylalanine, the CDR3 comprises 17 residues. CDR3 DNA is the only sequence kept; it has 51 bases, read in frame from the first base. Trimming removed 4 bases from V and 2 bases from J; the gene matches leave 13 bases unexplained. CDR1 MNHNS and CDR2 SASEGT are derived from the germline V gene. The receptor library was made with the immunoSEQ multiplex PCR assay. TCR beta CDR3 sequencing was performed on DNA from the cultured, isolated CD4+ T cells. The original pipeline was this. The analysis removed non-productive TCR sequences, trimmed reads to the CDR3 region, and retained only CDR3s that were 7 or more amino acids long. The MANAFEST web app was used to pick out antigen-specific clonotypes by comparing their expansion in peptide wells with that in reference cultures. For clones to be considered positive, expansion at FDR<0.05 versus reference and all other wells, an odds ratio above 5, and a frequency above 0.1% in two replicate wells were required. A clonotype was called cross-reactive if it was significantly expanded both in SARS-CoV-2 spike wells and in at least one common cold coronavirus spike condition. CDR3 similarity was assessed by Levenshtein distance using the stringdist R package, and unrooted trees were constructed with ape in R 3.6.1. This is the immuneACCESS table as TCRdb keeps it, with only in-frame sequences that have V and J called. A part of the clones is gone; compared with another copy, unresolved V genes explain less than half, and the rest is unexplained. That table gives V, J and clone size, and the DNA gave D and trimming. Here the sample has more than 65,000 clones; about 80% occur a single time. The ten top clones hold 1.2% of the sample.

The rearrangement joined TRBV6-1 to TRBJ1-2; 7 central nucleotides agree with TRBD1. The sequence was obtained from a human donor who received a COVID-19 vaccine. The starting material was CD4+ T cells from PBMCs cultured with HCoV-229E spike peptides, obtained after COVID-19 vaccination. The sample's cell subset or site label, in plain terms: HCoV-229E spike overlapping peptide pool stimulation. The CDR3 region has the sequence CASSANIAPGQNYGYTF. The DNA sequence is TGTGCCAGCAGTGCAAATATTGCCCCGGGACAGAACTATGGCTACACCTTC.